Listed here are 4 T cell receptor beta chains from one sample, sequenced in a study of control samples from healthy donors and cancer patients. Generated by immunoSEQ multiplex PCR, the TCRdb table keeps only in-frame clones and is missing some. The table has approximately 37,000 clones, 80% to 95% seen once; the top ten hold around 3.9%. The specimen sequenced was blood. These receptors were obtained from a woman aged 45 to 65 in good health.

V is TRBV4-2 and J is TRBJ1-1; D is unresolved. Trimming left V 0 bases short and J 3 bases short, with 11 bases between. CDR3 length: 15 amino acids. The germline V gene has CDR1 LGHNA and CDR2 YNFKEQ. CDR3 bases: TGTGCCAGCAGCCAAGATCAACGCCCGGACACTGAAGCTTTCTTT. Amino acid sequence: CASSQDQRPDTEAFF.

This clone was recorded a few times. The J gene is TRBJ2-2, the V gene TRBV6-4; 11 nucleotides align to TRBD2. Germline trimming cut 4 bases from V and 4 bases from J; bases unmatched to any gene: 2. Germline CDR1 reads MRHNA; CDR2 reads SNTAGT. This CDR3 is built from 15 residues. The DNA of the CDR3 is TGTGCCAGCAGTGCTAGCGGGGGGACCACCGGGGAGCTGTTTTTT. Its translation is CASSASGGTTGELFF.

The J gene is TRBJ1-1, the V gene TRBV12-5; the D is unclear. Trimming took off 6 bases at V and 5 bases at J, with 16 bases between the two ends. Germline V gene lookup returns CDR1 LGHNT and CDR2 FRNRAP. The CDR3 has 14 amino acids. CDR3 amino acids: CASGPPPGGTEAFF. The CDR3, as DNA: TGTGCTAGTGGCCCACCCCCCGGAGGTACTGAAGCTTTCTTT.

V is TRBV7-9 and J is TRBJ2-1, with 8 positions matching TRBD1. CDR3 length: 14 residues. J was trimmed by 15 bases and V by 5 bases; bases with no gene match: 15. Germline lookup yields CDR1 SEHNR and CDR2 FQNEAQ (reference sequence). For the CDR3, the DNA is TGTGCCAGCAGCCTAGTTCGGGGACAGGATGTTAGGTTCTTC. Translating it yields CASSLVRGQDVRFF.